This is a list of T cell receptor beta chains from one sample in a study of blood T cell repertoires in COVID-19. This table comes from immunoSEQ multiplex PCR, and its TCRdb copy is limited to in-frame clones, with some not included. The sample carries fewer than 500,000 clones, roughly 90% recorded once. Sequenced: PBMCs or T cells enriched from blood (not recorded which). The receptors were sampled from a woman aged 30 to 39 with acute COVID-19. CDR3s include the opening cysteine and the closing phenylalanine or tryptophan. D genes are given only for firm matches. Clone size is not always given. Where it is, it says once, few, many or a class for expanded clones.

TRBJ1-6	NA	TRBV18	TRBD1	TGTGCCAGCTCACCACCTCCGGGACAGGGGAATTCACCCCTCCACTTT	CASSPPPGQGNSPLHF
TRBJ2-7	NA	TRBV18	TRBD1	TGTGCCAGCGCCCGAACAGGGGGCTCCACCTACGAGCAGTACTTC	CASARTGGSTYEQYF
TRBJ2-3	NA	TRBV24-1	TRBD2	TGTGCCACCAGCCCGGGACTAGCGTTAGATACGCAGTATTTT	CATSPGLALDTQYF
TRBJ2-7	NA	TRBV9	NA	TGTGCCAGCAGCACGTACTGGACTCCAGACTACGAGCAGTACTTC	CASSTYWTPDYEQYF
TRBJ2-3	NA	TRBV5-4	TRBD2	TGTGCCAGCAGCCCGGGACTAGCGGGGGGGACGCAGTATTTT	CASSPGLAGGTQYF
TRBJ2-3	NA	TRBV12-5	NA	TGTGCTAGTGGTTTGGTACTGGGGGGTATAGCGGATACGCAGTATTTT	CASGLVLGGIADTQYF
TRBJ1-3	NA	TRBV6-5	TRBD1	TGTGCCAGCAGTTACTCCGGGACAGGGTCTGGAAACACCATATATTTT	CASSYSGTGSGNTIYF
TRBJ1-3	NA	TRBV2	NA	TGTGCCAGCAGCCTCAGGGGAACTGGAAACACCATATATTTT	CASSLRGTGNTIYF
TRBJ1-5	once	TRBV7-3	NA	TGTGCCAGCAGCTTATTTAGGGGTCAGCCCCAGCATTTT	CASSLFRGQPQHF
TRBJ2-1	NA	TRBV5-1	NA	TGCGCCAGCAGCTTGGATCGTGGGGGGTCCAATGAGCAGTTCTTC	CASSLDRGGSNEQFF